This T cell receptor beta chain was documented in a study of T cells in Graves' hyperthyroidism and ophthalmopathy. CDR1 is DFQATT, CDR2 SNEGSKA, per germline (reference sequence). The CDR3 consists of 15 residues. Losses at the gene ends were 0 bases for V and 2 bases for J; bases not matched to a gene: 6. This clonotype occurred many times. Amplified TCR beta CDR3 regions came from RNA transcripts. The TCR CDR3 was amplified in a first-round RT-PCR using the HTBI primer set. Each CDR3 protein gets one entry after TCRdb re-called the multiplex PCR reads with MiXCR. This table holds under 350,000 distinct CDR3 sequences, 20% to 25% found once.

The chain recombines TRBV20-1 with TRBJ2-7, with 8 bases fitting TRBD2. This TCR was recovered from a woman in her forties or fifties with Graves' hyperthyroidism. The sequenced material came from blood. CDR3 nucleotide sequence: TGCAGTGCTAGAGATCTACGCGGGAGGACCTACGAGCAGTACTTC. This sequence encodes CSARDLRGRTYEQYF.